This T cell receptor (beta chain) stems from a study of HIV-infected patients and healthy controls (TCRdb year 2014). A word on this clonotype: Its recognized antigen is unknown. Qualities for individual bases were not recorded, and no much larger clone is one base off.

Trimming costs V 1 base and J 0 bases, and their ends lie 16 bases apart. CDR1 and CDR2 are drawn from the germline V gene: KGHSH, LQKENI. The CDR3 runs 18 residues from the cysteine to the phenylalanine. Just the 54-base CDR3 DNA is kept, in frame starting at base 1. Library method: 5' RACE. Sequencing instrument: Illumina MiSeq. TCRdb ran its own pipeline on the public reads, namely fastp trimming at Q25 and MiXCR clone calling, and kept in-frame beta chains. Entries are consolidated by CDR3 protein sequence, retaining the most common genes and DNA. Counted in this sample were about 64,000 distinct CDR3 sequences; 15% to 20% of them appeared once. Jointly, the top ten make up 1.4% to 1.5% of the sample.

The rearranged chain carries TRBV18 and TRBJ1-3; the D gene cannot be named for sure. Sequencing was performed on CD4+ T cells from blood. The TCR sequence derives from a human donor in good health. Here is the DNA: TGTGCCAGCTCACCACGTCGCGAAGTCTTCATCTCTGGAAACACCATATATTTT. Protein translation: CASSPRREVFISGNTIYF. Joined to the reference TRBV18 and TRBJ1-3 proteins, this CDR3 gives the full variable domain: NAGVMQNPRHLVRRRGQEARLRCSPMKGHSHVYWYRQLPEEGLKFMVYLQKENIIDESGMPKERFSAEFPKEGPSILRIQQVVRGDSAAYFCASSPRREVFISGNTIYFGEGSWLTVV.